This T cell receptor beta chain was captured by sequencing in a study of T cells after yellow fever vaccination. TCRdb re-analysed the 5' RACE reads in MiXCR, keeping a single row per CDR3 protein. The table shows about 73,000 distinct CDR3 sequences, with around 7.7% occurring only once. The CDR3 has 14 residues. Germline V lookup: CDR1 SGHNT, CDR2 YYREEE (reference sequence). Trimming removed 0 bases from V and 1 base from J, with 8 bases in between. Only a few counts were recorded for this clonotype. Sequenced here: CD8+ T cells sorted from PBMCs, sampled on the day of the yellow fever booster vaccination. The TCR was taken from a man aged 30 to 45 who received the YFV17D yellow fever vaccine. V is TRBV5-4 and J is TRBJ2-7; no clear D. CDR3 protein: CASSLATGSYEQYF. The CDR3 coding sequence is TGTGCCAGCAGCTTGGCCACGGGTTCCTACGAGCAGTACTTC.